This T cell receptor (beta chain) originates from a study of cytomegalovirus exposure and HLA in healthy donors. In the study overall: Earlier work reported roughly 120 million unique TCR beta sequences from 150 million to 200 million T cells. There were about 85 million unique TCRs (from HLA-typed donors) in an early data release.

V lost 3 bases to trimming and J lost 6 bases, with 13 bases between them. CDR3 length: 14 amino acids. Germline V lookup: CDR1 SEHNR, CDR2 FQNEAQ (reference sequence). The PCR made use of 60 Vbeta and 13 Jbeta primers. Libraries were prepared by immunoSEQ multiplex PCR; TCRdb keeps only in-frame clonotypes and omits some of them. Among over 110,000 clones listed, about 80% were seen once. Sequencing was performed on PBMCs. The receptor was derived from a woman between 40 and 55 years old in good health and CMV-seropositive. The gene calls are TRBV7-9 and TRBJ2-3; D possibly corresponds to TRBD1 (7 bases). DNA for the CDR3: TGTGCCAGCAGCTTGACAGGGAGGTCGGATACGCAGTATTTT. Encoded protein: CASSLTGRSDTQYF.